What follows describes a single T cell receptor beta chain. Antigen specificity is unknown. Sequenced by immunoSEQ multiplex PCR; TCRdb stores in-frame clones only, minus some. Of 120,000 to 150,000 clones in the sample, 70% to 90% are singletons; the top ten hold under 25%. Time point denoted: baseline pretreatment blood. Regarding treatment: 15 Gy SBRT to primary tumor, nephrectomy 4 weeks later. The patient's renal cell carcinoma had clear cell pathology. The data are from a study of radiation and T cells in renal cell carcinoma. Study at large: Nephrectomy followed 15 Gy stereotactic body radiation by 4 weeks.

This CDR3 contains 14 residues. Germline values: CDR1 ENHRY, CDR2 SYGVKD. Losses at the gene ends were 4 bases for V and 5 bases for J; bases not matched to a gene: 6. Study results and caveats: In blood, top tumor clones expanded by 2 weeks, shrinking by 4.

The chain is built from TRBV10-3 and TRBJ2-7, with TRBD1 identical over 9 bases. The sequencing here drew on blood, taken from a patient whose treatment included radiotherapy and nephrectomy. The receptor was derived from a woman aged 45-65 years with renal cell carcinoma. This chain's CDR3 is CAISAGQGMNEQYF. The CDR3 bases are TGTGCCATCAGTGCTGGACAGGGGATGAACGAGCAGTACTTC.